This T cell receptor beta chain was found in a study of cytomegalovirus exposure and HLA in healthy donors. The study ran its PCR with 60 Vbeta and 13 Jbeta primers. Measured with immunoSEQ multiplex PCR; TCRdb has only the in-frame clones, and not every one. The sample records 100,000 or so clones, about 75% being singletons. Whole-study findings and limits: CMV antigen specificity of a few CMV-associated chains was confirmed in vitro.

Concerning this clone: Its specificity is unknown.

Specimen: PBMCs. The TCR sequence derives from a man in his thirties or forties in good health and CMV-seropositive.

DNA for the CDR3: TGTGCCAGCCCAAGTTTCGGGGAGCCATCCGAGCAGTACTTC. Encoded protein: CASPSFGEPSEQYF. This chain joins TRBV9 and TRBJ2-7, with D possibly matching TRBD2 (5 bases). Trimming stripped 7 bases from V and 6 bases from J, with 20 bases between. CDR3 length: 14 residues. Germline CDR1 SGDLS, CDR2 YYNGEE. Full variable domain (missing parts from reference TRBV9 and TRBJ2-7): DSGVTQTPKHLITATGQRVTLRCSPRSGDLSVYWYQQSLDQGLQFLIQYYNGEERAKGNILERFSAQQFPDLHSELNLSSLELGDSALYFCASPSFGEPSEQYFGPGTRLTVT.